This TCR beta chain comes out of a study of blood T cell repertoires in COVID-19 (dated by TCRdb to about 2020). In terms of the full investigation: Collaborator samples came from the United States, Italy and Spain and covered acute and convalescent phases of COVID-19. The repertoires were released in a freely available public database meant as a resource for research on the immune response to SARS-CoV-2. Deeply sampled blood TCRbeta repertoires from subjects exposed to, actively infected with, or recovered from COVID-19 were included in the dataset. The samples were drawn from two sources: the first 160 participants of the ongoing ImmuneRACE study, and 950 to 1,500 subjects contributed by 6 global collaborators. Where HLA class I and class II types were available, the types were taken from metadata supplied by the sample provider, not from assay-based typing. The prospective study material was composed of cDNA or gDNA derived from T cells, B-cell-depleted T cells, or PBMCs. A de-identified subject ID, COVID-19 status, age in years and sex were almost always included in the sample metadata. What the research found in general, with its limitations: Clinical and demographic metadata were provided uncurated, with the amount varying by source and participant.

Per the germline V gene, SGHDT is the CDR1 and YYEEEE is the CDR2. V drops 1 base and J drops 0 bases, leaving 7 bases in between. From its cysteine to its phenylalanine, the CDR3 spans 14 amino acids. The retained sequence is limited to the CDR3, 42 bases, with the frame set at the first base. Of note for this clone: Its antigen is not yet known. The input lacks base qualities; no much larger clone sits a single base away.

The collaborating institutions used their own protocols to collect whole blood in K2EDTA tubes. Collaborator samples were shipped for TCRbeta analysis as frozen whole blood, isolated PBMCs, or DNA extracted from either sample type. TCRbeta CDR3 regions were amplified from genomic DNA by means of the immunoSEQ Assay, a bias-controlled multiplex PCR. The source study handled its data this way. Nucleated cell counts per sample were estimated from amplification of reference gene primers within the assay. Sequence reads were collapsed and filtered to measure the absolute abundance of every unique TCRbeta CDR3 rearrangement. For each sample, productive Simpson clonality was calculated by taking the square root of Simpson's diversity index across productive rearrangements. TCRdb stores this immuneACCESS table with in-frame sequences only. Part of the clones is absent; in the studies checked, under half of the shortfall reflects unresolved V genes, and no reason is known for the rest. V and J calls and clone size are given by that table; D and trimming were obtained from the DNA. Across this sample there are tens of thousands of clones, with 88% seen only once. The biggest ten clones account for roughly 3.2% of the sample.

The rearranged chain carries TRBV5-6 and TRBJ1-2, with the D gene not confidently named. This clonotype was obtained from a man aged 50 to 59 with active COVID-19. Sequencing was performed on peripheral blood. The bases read TGTGCCAGCAGCTTGTCCAGGACTAACTATGGCTACACCTTC. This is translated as CASSLSRTNYGYTF.